The 5 T cell receptor beta chains in this list originate from one sample, sequenced in a study of CD8 T cells in ankylosing spondylitis. TCRdb re-analysed the 5' RACE reads in MiXCR, keeping a single row per CDR3 protein. Of about 42,000 distinct CDR3 sequences listed, 2.5% to 3% are singletons. Specimen: blood, either unsorted or a sorted T cell fraction (not recorded which). These receptors were collected from a male donor with ankylosing spondylitis or in good health (not recorded which).

This clonotype was seen at least ten times. V usage is TRBV9 and J usage is TRBJ2-1; D call uncertain. The V gene lost 2 bases and the J gene lost 0 bases, with 12 bases spanning the gap. This CDR3 contains 16 residues. The germline V gene has CDR1 SGDLS and CDR2 YYNGEE. The CDR3, as DNA: TGTGCCAGCAGCGTTAGTTCCTTGGGCTCCTACAATGAGCAGTTCTTC. It is translated as CASSVSSLGSYNEQFF.

This clonotype is categorized as large. This chain connects TRBV9 to TRBJ2-5, with D possibly TRBD1 on 5 matching bases. This CDR3 has 15 amino acids. Germline-derived CDR1 and CDR2 are SGDLS and YYNGEE. The V end lost 0 bases, the J end lost 0 bases, and 9 bases lay between the germline ends. The CDR3 DNA follows: TGTGCCAGCAGCGTAGTGTCAGGGTACCAAGAGACCCAGTACTTC. Translation gives CASSVVSGYQETQYF.

This clonotype occurred many times. The V and J genes are TRBV9 and TRBJ2-3; D is perhaps TRBD1 (5 bases). V was pared by 4 bases and J by 0 bases, with 9 bases between. Germline-derived CDR1 and CDR2 are SGDLS and YYNGEE. The CDR3 sequence is 14 residues long. The CDR3 reads CASSLDTSTDTQYF. The CDR3 region has the DNA TGTGCCAGCAGCCTGGACACTAGCACAGATACGCAGTATTTT.

This clonotype was picked up many times. This chain joins TRBV9 and TRBJ2-1, with 13 bases fitting TRBD2. V shed 2 bases, J shed 10 bases, and the junction held 9 bases outside the gene matches. This CDR3 has 16 residues. Germline V lookup: CDR1 SGDLS, CDR2 YYNGEE. In nucleotides, the CDR3 is TGTGCCAGCAGCGTGTCTGGGACTAGCGGGATGAGCGAGCAGTTCTTC. It specifies CASSVSGTSGMSEQFF. Full variable domain (missing parts from reference TRBV9 and TRBJ2-1): DSGVTQTPKHLITATGQRVTLRCSPRSGDLSVYWYQQSLDQGLQFLIQYYNGEERAKGNILERFSAQQFPDLHSELNLSSLELGDSALYFCASSVSGTSGMSEQFFGPGTRLTVL.

This clonotype has at least ten counts. The chain couples TRBV9 to TRBJ2-7, with 9 bases that match TRBD1. CDR3 size: 15 residues. V trimming: 0 bases; J trimming: 2 bases; junction bases outside the gene matches: 3. In germline, CDR1 is SGDLS, CDR2 YYNGEE. The CDR3: CASSVGWTGAYEQYF. CDR3 DNA sequence: TGTGCCAGCAGCGTAGGATGGACAGGGGCCTACGAGCAGTACTTC.